This TCR beta chain came from a study of cytomegalovirus exposure and HLA in healthy donors. CDR1 and CDR2 from the germline V gene are MNHEY and SVGAGI. J lost 5 bases, V lost 0 bases, and 4 bases had no gene match. This CDR3 is 14 amino acids long. About this clone: Its antigen remains unidentified.

Study results and caveats: The likely origin of a cluster of highly shared sequence variants was a sequencing artifact. A later analysis found common viral pathogens apparently linked to several of the most significant clusters.

PCR used 60 Vbeta primers and 13 Jbeta primers. TCRdb's copy holds only in-frame clones and misses some; the assay was immunoSEQ multiplex PCR. The specimen's table records about 40,000 clones. The V call is TRBV6-5, the J call TRBJ2-7, with 7 bases fitting TRBD1. Sequencing was done on a sample of PBMCs. The TCR was taken from a man in his forties in good health and CMV-seropositive. The CDR3 nucleotides read TGTGCCAGCAGTTACTCGGTTACAGGGGACGAGCAGTACTTC. Protein product: CASSYSVTGDEQYF.